These 15 T cell receptor beta chains share one sample of origin, sequenced in a study of shared clonotypes between healthy human individuals (dated by TCRdb to between 2020 and 2021). The library came from the immunoSEQ multiplex PCR assay. TCRdb limited this immuneACCESS table to in-frame rearrangements with V and J called. A share of clones is missing; checked studies link under half to unresolved V genes, and the rest is unexplained. This sample is represented by about 730,000 clones; about two thirds of them were singletons. The ten largest clones represent around 1.8% of the sample. Sequences were obtained from memory CD4+ T cells sorted from blood. This specimen's cell subset or site label, per the study, means: CD45RA-negative fraction. Receptors originate from a young woman in good health.

The gene calls are TRBV11-2 and TRBJ2-5; 7 bases fit TRBD2. After removal of 5 bases from V and 5 bases from J, the junction contained 11 bases not matched to a gene. The germline gives CDR1 SGHAT, CDR2 FQNNGV. CDR3 length: 15 amino acids. The CDR3 DNA sequence: TGTGCCAGCAGCCGGACTAGGGACCGCCGGGAGACCCAGTACTTC. Its protein is CASSRTRDRRETQYF. Full variable domain (outside the CDR3, taken from reference TRBV11-2 and TRBJ2-5): EAGVAQSPRYKIIEKRQSVAFWCNPISGHATLYWYQQILGQGPKLLIQFQNNGVVDDSQLPKDRFSAERLKGVDSTLKIQPAKLEDSAVYLCASSRTRDRRETQYFGPGTRLLVL.

The chain recombines TRBV19 with TRBJ1-4; maybe TRBD1 (5 bases). The CDR3 consists of 13 residues. Trimming left V 6 bases short and J 4 bases short, with 9 bases between. Germline V gives CDR1 LNHDA, CDR2 SQIVND (reference sequence). The CDR3, as DNA: TGTGCCAGTAGAGCCAGGGATAATGAAAAACTGTTTTTT. The encoded protein is CASRARDNEKLFF.

CDR3: CASKYMGGRGYGYTF. CDR3 coding DNA: TGTGCCAGCAAATATATGGGGGGGCGCGGCTATGGCTACACCTTC. The rearrangement joins TRBV6-5 to TRBJ1-2, with D tentatively TRBD1 (6 bases). CDR3 length: 15 amino acids. Trimming stripped 7 bases from V and 4 bases from J, with 19 bases between. Germline CDR1 reads MNHEY; CDR2 reads SVGAGI.

This clone was observed a few times. This chain links TRBV19 with TRBJ1-1, with no clear D. The CDR3 is 12 amino acids. V was cut by 3 bases and J by 10 bases, with 12 bases left in between. Germline loops: CDR1 LNHDA, CDR2 SQIVND (reference sequence). The CDR3 reads CASSINVLGAFF. The CDR3 DNA follows: TGTGCCAGTAGTATCAATGTTTTAGGAGCTTTCTTT.

The chain combines TRBV27 with TRBJ1-2, with D possibly TRBD1 on 6 matching bases. V was pared by 5 bases and J by 7 bases, with 11 bases between. The CDR3 has 12 residues. Germline lookup yields CDR1 MNHEY and CDR2 SMNVEV (reference sequence). CDR3 in amino acids: CASSEQGGGYTF. Here the CDR3 DNA reads TGTGCCAGCAGTGAACAGGGAGGTGGCTACACCTTC.

V gene TRBV7-8 combines with J gene TRBJ2-7, with 10 bases lining up with TRBD2. Germline trimming cut 3 bases from V and 3 bases from J; bases unmatched to any gene: 5. The V gene's germline CDR1 is SGHVS and CDR2 FQNEAQ. The CDR3 has 15 amino acids. The CDR3 loop reads CASSFTSGMGYEQYF. The CDR3 DNA reads as TGTGCCAGCAGCTTCACTAGCGGGATGGGCTACGAGCAGTACTTC.

This chain uses TRBV6-1 with TRBJ1-4, with D possibly matching TRBD1 (6 bases). Trimming stripped 7 bases from V and 3 bases from J, with 12 bases between. The CDR3 is made up of 14 amino acids. Germline CDR1 reads MNHNS; CDR2 reads SASEGT. CDR3: CASNPRGSNEKLFF. The CDR3, as DNA: TGTGCCAGCAACCCGAGGGGGTCTAATGAAAAACTGTTTTTT.

CDR3 in amino acids: CASSQGQPSYEQYF. The CDR3 region has the DNA TGTGCCAGCAGCCAGGGACAGCCGAGCTACGAGCAGTACTTC. V and J are TRBV7-8 and TRBJ2-7, with 7 bases that match TRBD1. The CDR3 is made up of 14 amino acids. V lost 5 bases, J lost 3 bases, and 7 bases stayed unmatched. CDR1 and CDR2 from the germline V gene are SGHVS and FQNEAQ.

The chain couples TRBV5-1 to TRBJ2-3, with 9 bases lining up with TRBD2. The V gene's germline CDR1 is SGHRS and CDR2 YFSETQ. After removal of 3 bases from V and 2 bases from J, the junction contained 4 bases not matched to a gene. This CDR3 is built from 15 residues. The CDR3 is CASSYRTSATDTQYF. DNA for the CDR3: TGCGCCAGCAGCTATCGGACTAGCGCCACAGATACGCAGTATTTT. Looking up the rest from reference TRBV5-1 and TRBJ2-3 gives the full variable domain: KAGVTQTPRYLIKTRGQQVTLSCSPISGHRSVSWYQQTPGQGLQFLFEYFSETQRNKGNFPGRFSGRQFSNSRSEMNVSTLELGDSALYLCASSYRTSATDTQYFGPGTRLTVL.

This clone was counted a few times. Other DNA sequences in this sample translate to the same CDR3. The V gene is TRBV28, the J gene TRBJ1-5; D gene unclear. Per the germline V gene, CDR1 is MDHEN and CDR2 is SYDVKM. This CDR3 is 13 amino acids long. The V end lost 3 bases, the J end lost 4 bases, and 7 bases lay between the germline ends. The CDR3 region has the DNA TGTGCCAGCAGTTTTTATAGTAATCAGCCCCAGCATTTT. It yields the protein CASSFYSNQPQHF.

This clone occurred many times. The chain links TRBV4-2 to TRBJ1-3; TRBD1 is a possible D gene (5 bases). The CDR3 is 17 residues long. From germline, CDR1 is LGHNA and CDR2 YNFKEQ. V was clipped by 4 bases and J by 2 bases, with 18 bases between them. DNA for the CDR3: TGTGCCAGCAGCCGCCCAGGGCTCAGGGAAGCTGGAAACACCATATATTTT. It specifies CASSRPGLREAGNTIYF.

Ten or more counts support this clone. J is TRBJ1-5 and V is TRBV28; weak D call: TRBD1 (6 bases). This CDR3 spans 12 amino acids. The V end lost 11 bases, the J end lost 2 bases, and 10 bases lay between the germline ends. CDR1 and CDR2 from the germline V gene are MDHEN and SYDVKM. The CDR3 loop reads CAAWGRNQPQHF. The CDR3 DNA reads as TGTGCCGCGTGGGGGCGCAATCAGCCCCAGCATTTT.

The J gene is TRBJ2-2, the V gene TRBV6-5, with no clear D. In germline, CDR1 is MNHEY, CDR2 SVGAGI. This CDR3 region has 15 residues. Trimming stripped 6 bases from V and 1 base from J, with 12 bases between. The DNA for the CDR3 is TGTGCCAGCAGCTCTCGGCAGCTGAACACCGGGGAGCTGTTTTTT. Its protein is CASSSRQLNTGELFF.

The chain is built from TRBV4-1 and TRBJ2-7; TRBD2 agrees at 9 bases. Germline loops: CDR1 MGHRA, CDR2 YSYEKL. The CDR3 extends over 17 amino acids. With V trimmed by 2 bases and J by 0 bases, 8 bases remained unmatched. CDR3 DNA sequence: TGCGCCAGCAGCCAAATCCCTAGCGGGGTGAGCTCCTACGAGCAGTACTTC. Amino acid sequence: CASSQIPSGVSSYEQYF.

The gene calls are TRBV5-1 and TRBJ2-2, with D possibly matching TRBD2 (6 bases). Trimming took off 4 bases at V and 10 bases at J, with 11 bases between the two ends. The CDR3 contains 12 residues. The germline CDR1 and CDR2 sequences are SGHRS and YFSETQ. The CDR3 loop reads CASSTRESELFF. The CDR3 coding sequence is TGCGCCAGCAGCACGCGGGAATCGGAGCTGTTTTTT.